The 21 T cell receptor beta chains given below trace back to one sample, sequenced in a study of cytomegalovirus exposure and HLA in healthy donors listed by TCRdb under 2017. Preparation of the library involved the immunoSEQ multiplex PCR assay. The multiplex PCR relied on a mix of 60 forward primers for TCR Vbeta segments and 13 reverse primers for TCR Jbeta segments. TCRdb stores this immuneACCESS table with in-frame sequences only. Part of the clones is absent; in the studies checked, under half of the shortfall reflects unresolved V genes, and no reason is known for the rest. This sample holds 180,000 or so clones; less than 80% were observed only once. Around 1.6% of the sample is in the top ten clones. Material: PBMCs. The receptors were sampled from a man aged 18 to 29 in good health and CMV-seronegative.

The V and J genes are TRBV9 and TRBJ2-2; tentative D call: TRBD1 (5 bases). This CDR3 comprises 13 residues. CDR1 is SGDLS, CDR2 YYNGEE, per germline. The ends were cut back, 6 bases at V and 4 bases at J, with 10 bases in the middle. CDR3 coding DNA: TGTGCCAGCACCAACAGGTCCACCGGGGAGCTGTTTTTT. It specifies CASTNRSTGELFF.

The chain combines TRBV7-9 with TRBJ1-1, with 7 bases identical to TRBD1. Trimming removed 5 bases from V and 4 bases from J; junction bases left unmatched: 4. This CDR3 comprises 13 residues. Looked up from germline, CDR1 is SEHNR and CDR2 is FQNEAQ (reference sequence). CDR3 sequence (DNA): TGTGCCAGCAGCAGACAGGGCCCCACTGAAGCTTTCTTT. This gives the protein CASSRQGPTEAFF. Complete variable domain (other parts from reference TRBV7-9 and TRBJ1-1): DTGVSQNPRHKITKRGQNVTFRCDPISEHNRLYWYRQTLGQGPEFLTYFQNEAQLEKSRLLSDRFSAERPKGSFSTLEIQRTEQGDSAMYLCASSRQGPTEAFFGQGTRLTVV.

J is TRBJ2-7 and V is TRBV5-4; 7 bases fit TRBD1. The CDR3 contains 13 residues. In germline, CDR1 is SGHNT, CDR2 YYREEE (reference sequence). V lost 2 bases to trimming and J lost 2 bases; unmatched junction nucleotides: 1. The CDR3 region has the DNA TGTGCCAGCAGCTTCGACAGGGCCTACGAGCAGTACTTC. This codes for CASSFDRAYEQYF.

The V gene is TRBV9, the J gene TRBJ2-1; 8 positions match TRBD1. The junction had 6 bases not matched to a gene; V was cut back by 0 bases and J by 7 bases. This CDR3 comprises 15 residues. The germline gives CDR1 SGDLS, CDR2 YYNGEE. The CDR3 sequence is CASSVDQGAWNEQFF. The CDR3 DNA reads TGTGCCAGCAGCGTAGACCAGGGGGCGTGGAATGAGCAGTTCTTC.

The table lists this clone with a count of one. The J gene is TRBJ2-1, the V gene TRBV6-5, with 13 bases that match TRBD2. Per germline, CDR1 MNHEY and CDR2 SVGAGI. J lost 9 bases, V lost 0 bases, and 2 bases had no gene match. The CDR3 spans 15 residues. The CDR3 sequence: CASSYSGLAGVEQFF. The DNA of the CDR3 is TGTGCCAGCAGTTACTCAGGACTAGCGGGGGTTGAGCAGTTCTTC.

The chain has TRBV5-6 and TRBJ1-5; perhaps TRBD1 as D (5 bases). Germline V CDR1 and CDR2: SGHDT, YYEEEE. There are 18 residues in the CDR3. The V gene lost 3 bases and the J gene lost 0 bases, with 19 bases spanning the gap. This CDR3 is CASSSPEDSSNSNQPQHF. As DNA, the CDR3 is TGTGCCAGCAGCTCACCTGAAGACAGTAGTAATAGCAATCAGCCCCAGCATTTT.

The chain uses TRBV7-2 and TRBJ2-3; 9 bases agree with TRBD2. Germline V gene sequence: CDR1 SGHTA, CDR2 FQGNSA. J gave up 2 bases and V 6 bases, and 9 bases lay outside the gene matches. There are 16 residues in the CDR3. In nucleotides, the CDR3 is TGTGCCAGCAGTACGGGGACTAGCAGAATCACAGATACGCAGTATTTT. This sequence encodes CASSTGTSRITDTQYF.

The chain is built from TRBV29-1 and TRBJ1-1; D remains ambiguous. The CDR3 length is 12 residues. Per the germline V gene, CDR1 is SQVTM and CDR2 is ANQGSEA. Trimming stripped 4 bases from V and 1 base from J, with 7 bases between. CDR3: CSVVPKNTEAFF. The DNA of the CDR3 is TGCAGCGTTGTCCCCAAGAACACTGAAGCTTTCTTT.

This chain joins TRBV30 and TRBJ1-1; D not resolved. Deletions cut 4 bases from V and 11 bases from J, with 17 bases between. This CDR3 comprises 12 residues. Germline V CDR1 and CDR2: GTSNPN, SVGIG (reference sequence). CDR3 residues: CAWTAGPVSAFF. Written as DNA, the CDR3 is TGTGCCTGGACCGCGGGTCCGGTGAGCGCTTTCTTT.

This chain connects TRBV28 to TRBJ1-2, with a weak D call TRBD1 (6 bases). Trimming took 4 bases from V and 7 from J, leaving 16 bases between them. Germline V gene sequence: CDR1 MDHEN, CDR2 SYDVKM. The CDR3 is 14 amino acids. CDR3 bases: TGTGCCAGCAGTTCGACGGACAGTCGGACTGGCTACACCTTC. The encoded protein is CASSSTDSRTGYTF.

CDR3 residues: CASSRDFQETQYF. CDR3 sequence (DNA): TGTGCCAGCAGCCGGGACTTTCAAGAGACCCAGTACTTC. V usage is TRBV5-4 and J usage is TRBJ2-5; D is perhaps TRBD2 (6 bases). The CDR3 contains 13 residues. Per the germline V gene, CDR1 is SGHNT and CDR2 is YYREEE (reference sequence). V lost 4 bases, J lost 2 bases, and 9 bases lay in between.

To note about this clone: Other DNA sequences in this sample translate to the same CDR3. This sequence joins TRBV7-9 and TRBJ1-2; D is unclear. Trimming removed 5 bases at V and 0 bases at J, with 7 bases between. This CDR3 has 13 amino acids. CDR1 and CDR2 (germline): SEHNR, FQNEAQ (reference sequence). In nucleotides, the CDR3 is TGTGCCAGCAGCCCCGGAGCTAACTATGGCTACACCTTC. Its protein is CASSPGANYGYTF.

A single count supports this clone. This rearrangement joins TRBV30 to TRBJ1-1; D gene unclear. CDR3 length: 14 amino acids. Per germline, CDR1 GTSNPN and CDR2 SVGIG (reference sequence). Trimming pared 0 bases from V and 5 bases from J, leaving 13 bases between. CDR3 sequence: CAWSVSLGRTEAFF. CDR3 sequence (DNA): TGTGCCTGGAGTGTATCCCTCGGGAGAACTGAAGCTTTCTTT. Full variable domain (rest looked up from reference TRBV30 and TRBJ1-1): SQTIHQWPATLVQPVGSPLSLECTVEGTSNPNLYWYRQAAGRGLQLLFYSVGIGQISSEVPQNLSASRPQDRQFILSSKKLLLSDSGFYLCAWSVSLGRTEAFFGQGTRLTVV.

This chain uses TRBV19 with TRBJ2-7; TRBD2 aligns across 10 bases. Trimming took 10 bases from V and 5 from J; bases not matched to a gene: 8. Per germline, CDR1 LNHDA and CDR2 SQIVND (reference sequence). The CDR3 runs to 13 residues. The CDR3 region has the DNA TGTGCCACCCGGAGACTAGCGGGCCACGAGCAGTACTTC. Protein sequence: CATRRLAGHEQYF. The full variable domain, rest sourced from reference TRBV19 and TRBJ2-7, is DGGITQSPKYLFRKEGQNVTLSCEQNLNHDAMYWYRQDPGQGLRLIYYSQIVNDFQKGDIAEGYSVSREKKESFPLTVTSAQKNPTAFYLCATRRLAGHEQYFGPGTRLTVT.

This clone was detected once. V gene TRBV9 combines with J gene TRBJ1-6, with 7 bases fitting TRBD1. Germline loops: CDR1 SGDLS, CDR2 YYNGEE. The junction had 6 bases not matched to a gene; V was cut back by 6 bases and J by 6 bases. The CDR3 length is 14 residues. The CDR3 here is CASNLGTVNSPLHF. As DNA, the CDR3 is TGTGCCAGCAATCTCGGGACAGTTAATTCACCCCTCCACTTT. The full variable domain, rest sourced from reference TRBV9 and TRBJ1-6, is DSGVTQTPKHLITATGQRVTLRCSPRSGDLSVYWYQQSLDQGLQFLIQYYNGEERAKGNILERFSAQQFPDLHSELNLSSLELGDSALYFCASNLGTVNSPLHFGNGTRLTVT.

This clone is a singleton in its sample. CDR3 bases: TGTGCCAGCAGCGACCCGGGACATCCTTACAATGAGCAGTTCTTC. This encodes CASSDPGHPYNEQFF. The V and J genes are TRBV7-3 and TRBJ2-1, with D maybe TRBD1 (6 bases). CDR3 length: 15 amino acids. Per germline, CDR1 SGHTA and CDR2 FQGTGA. V dropped 5 bases and J dropped 4 bases, with 15 bases sitting between them. Looking up the rest from reference TRBV7-3 and TRBJ2-1 gives the full variable domain: GAGVSQTPSNKVTEKGKYVELRCDPISGHTALYWYRQSLGQGPEFLIYFQGTGAADDSGLPNDRFFAVRPEGSVSTLKIQRTERGDSAVYLCASSDPGHPYNEQFFGPGTRLTVL.

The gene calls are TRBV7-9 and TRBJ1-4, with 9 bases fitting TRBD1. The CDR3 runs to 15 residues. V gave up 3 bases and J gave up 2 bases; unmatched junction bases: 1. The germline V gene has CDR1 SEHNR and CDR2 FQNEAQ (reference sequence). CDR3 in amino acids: CASSFDRGTNEKLFF. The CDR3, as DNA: TGTGCCAGCAGCTTCGACAGGGGGACTAATGAAAAACTGTTTTTT.

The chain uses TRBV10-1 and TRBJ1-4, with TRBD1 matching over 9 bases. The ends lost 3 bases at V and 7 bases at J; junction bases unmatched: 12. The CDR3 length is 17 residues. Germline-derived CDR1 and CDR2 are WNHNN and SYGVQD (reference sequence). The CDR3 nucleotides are TGCGCCAGCAGTGATGTCGCGGGACAGGGCGATTCTGAAAAACTGTTTTTT. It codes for CASSDVAGQGDSEKLFF.

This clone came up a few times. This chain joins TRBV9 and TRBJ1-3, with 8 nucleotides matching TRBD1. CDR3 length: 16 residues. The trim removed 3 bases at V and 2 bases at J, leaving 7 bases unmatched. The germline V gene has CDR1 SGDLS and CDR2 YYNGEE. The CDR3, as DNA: TGTGCCAGCAGCGCGGGACAGGTCGGGACTGGAAACACCATATATTTT. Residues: CASSAGQVGTGNTIYF.

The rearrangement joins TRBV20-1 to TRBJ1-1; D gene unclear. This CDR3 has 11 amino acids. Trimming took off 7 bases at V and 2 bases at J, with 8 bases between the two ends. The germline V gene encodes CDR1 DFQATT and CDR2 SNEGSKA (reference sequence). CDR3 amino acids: CSVRLNTEAFF. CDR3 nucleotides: TGCAGTGTTCGGTTAAACACTGAAGCTTTCTTT.

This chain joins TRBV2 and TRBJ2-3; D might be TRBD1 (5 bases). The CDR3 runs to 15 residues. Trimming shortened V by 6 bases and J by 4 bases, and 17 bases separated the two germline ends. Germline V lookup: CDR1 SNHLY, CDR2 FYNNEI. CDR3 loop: CASRKGWSDPDTQYF. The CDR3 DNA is TGTGCCAGCAGGAAGGGGTGGTCAGACCCAGATACGCAGTATTTT.